The rows below give T cell receptor beta chains drawn from one sample of a study of T cell responses to AZD1222 COVID-19 vaccine. The repertoire was sequenced with immunoSEQ multiplex PCR; TCRdb's copy has only in-frame clones and lacks some. The top ten clones hold 1.5% to 2% of a sample with about 130,000 clones, 75% to 90% of them seen once. This specimen consisted of peripheral blood, obtained on day 0 of AZD1222 vaccination. The receptors originated from an adult in good health. Each CDR3 is given with its conserved first and last residue. A D gene is named only where the DNA matches it firmly. Rows give clone size only sometimes, using once, few, many, or a class for an expanded clone.

clone_size: .
d_call: .
j_call: TRBJ1-2
v_call: TRBV10-3
cdr3_aa: CAISVGGADYGYTF
cdr3_nt: TGTGCCATCAGTGTTGGGGGCGCGGACTATGGCTACACCTTC

clone_size: .
d_call: .
j_call: TRBJ2-1
v_call: TRBV12-3/TRBV12-4
cdr3_aa: CASRDGDEQFF
cdr3_nt: TGTGCCAGCAGGGACGGGGATGAGCAGTTCTTC

clone_size: .
d_call: TRBD1
j_call: TRBJ2-7
v_call: TRBV19
cdr3_aa: CASSIPGQSYEQYF
cdr3_nt: TGTGCCAGTAGTATCCCGGGACAGTCCTACGAGCAGTACTTC

clone_size: .
d_call: TRBD1
j_call: TRBJ2-2
v_call: TRBV5-1
cdr3_aa: CASQGQGEAGELFF
cdr3_nt: TGCGCCAGCCAGGGACAGGGAGAGGCCGGGGAGCTGTTTTTT

clone_size: .
d_call: TRBD1
j_call: TRBJ2-2
v_call: TRBV9
cdr3_aa: CASSGDREVAGELFF
cdr3_nt: TGTGCCAGCAGCGGGGACAGGGAGGTGGCCGGGGAGCTGTTTTTT

clone_size: .
d_call: TRBD2
j_call: TRBJ2-5
v_call: TRBV6-6
cdr3_aa: CASSQYRSSGGRQETQYF
cdr3_nt: TGTGCCAGCAGTCAATACCGCTCTAGCGGGGGCCGACAAGAGACCCAGTACTTC

clone_size: .
d_call: .
j_call: TRBJ1-5
v_call: TRBV18
cdr3_aa: CASSPGQNSNQPQHF
cdr3_nt: TGTGCCAGCTCCCCTGGACAGAATAGCAATCAGCCCCAGCATTTT

clone_size: .
d_call: TRBD2
j_call: TRBJ2-7
v_call: TRBV13
cdr3_aa: CASSSWTSGGSEQYF
cdr3_nt: TGTGCCAGCAGCTCTTGGACTAGCGGGGGCTCCGAGCAGTACTTC

clone_size: few
d_call: TRBD1
j_call: TRBJ2-2
v_call: TRBV30
cdr3_aa: CAWIRQGITGELFF
cdr3_nt: TGTGCCTGGATAAGACAGGGGATCACCGGGGAGCTGTTTTTT

clone_size: .
d_call: .
j_call: TRBJ1-1
v_call: TRBV27
cdr3_aa: CASSQQFGNTEAFF
cdr3_nt: TGTGCCAGCAGTCAGCAGTTTGGGAACACTGAAGCTTTCTTT

clone_size: .
d_call: TRBD1
j_call: TRBJ1-2
v_call: TRBV7-8
cdr3_aa: CASSLALRGEDRGSPNYGYTF
cdr3_nt: TGTGCCAGCAGCTTAGCGCTACGGGGGGAAGACAGGGGAAGTCCTAACTATGGCTACACCTTC

clone_size: .
d_call: TRBD1
j_call: TRBJ1-5
v_call: TRBV7-9
cdr3_aa: CASSRQGEPQHF
cdr3_nt: TGTGCCAGCAGTCGACAGGGGGAGCCCCAGCATTTT

clone_size: .
d_call: .
j_call: TRBJ2-3
v_call: TRBV2
cdr3_aa: CASMDGGHADTQYF
cdr3_nt: TGTGCCAGCATGGACGGGGGGCACGCAGATACGCAGTATTTT

clone_size: .
d_call: .
j_call: TRBJ2-3
v_call: TRBV18
cdr3_aa: CASSMDILGTDTQYF
cdr3_nt: TGTGCCAGCTCCATGGACATCCTCGGCACAGATACGCAGTATTTT

clone_size: .
d_call: TRBD2
j_call: TRBJ2-7
v_call: TRBV7-2
cdr3_aa: CASSRTSGGYSYEQYF
cdr3_nt: TGTGCCAGCAGCCGCACTAGCGGGGGGTACTCCTACGAGCAGTACTTC

clone_size: .
d_call: .
j_call: TRBJ1-2
v_call: TRBV19
cdr3_aa: CASSRGGEGYGYTF
cdr3_nt: TGTGCCAGTAGTCGCGGAGGGGAGGGCTATGGCTACACCTTC

clone_size: .
d_call: TRBD1
j_call: TRBJ1-1
v_call: TRBV7-2
cdr3_aa: CASSSQGARVTEAFF
cdr3_nt: TGTGCCAGCAGCTCACAGGGGGCGAGGGTCACTGAAGCTTTCTTT

clone_size: .
d_call: .
j_call: TRBJ1-2
v_call: TRBV7-2
cdr3_aa: CASSSDSYYGYTF
cdr3_nt: TGTGCCAGCAGTTCCGACAGCTACTATGGCTACACCTTC

clone_size: few
d_call: .
j_call: TRBJ1-1
v_call: TRBV30
cdr3_aa: CAGGKVWLGF
cdr3_nt: TGTGCTGGGGGGAAGGTGTGGTTGGGGTTT

clone_size: .
d_call: .
j_call: TRBJ2-4
v_call: TRBV10-3
cdr3_aa: CAISESGQKNIQYF
cdr3_nt: TGTGCCATCAGTGAGTCGGGTCAGAAAAACATTCAGTACTTC

clone_size: .
d_call: TRBD2
j_call: TRBJ2-3
v_call: TRBV6-6
cdr3_aa: CASSPLRLAAATDTQYF
cdr3_nt: TGTGCCAGCAGTCCCCTTCGACTAGCCGCTGCCACAGATACGCAGTATTTT

clone_size: .
d_call: .
j_call: TRBJ2-7
v_call: TRBV2
cdr3_aa: CASSEEAGYSYEQYF
cdr3_nt: TGTGCCAGCAGTGAAGAAGCGGGTTACTCCTACGAGCAGTACTTC

clone_size: once
d_call: .
j_call: TRBJ1-6
v_call: TRBV6-5
cdr3_aa: CASSYSGGGSWALHF
cdr3_nt: TGTGCCAGCAGTTACTCAGGAGGCGGCAGCTGGGCCCTCCACTTT

clone_size: .
d_call: TRBD1
j_call: TRBJ1-4
v_call: TRBV5-6
cdr3_aa: CASSSTGRDEKLFF
cdr3_nt: TGTGCCAGCAGCTCGACAGGGAGGGATGAAAAACTGTTTTTT

clone_size: .
d_call: TRBD1
j_call: TRBJ1-5
v_call: TRBV6-2/TRBV6-3
cdr3_aa: CASSYLGQGSSNQPQHF
cdr3_nt: TGTGCCAGCAGTTACCTAGGACAGGGGAGTAGCAATCAGCCCCAGCATTTT

clone_size: once
d_call: .
j_call: TRBJ1-5
v_call: TRBV29-1
cdr3_aa: CSASLGGDQPQHF
cdr3_nt: TGCAGCGCCTCCCTGGGCGGGGACCAGCCCCAGCATTTT

clone_size: .
d_call: .
j_call: TRBJ2-1
v_call: TRBV30
cdr3_aa: CAWSPQSYNEQFF
cdr3_nt: TGTGCCTGGAGTCCACAATCCTACAATGAGCAGTTCTTC

clone_size: .
d_call: .
j_call: TRBJ2-7
v_call: TRBV5-6
cdr3_aa: CASSLGSRGSYEQYF
cdr3_nt: TGTGCCAGCAGCTTAGGCTCACGGGGATCCTACGAGCAGTACTTC

clone_size: .
d_call: .
j_call: TRBJ1-1
v_call: TRBV19
cdr3_aa: CASSIDRGNTEAFF
cdr3_nt: TGTGCCAGTAGTATAGATCGTGGGAACACTGAAGCTTTCTTT

clone_size: few
d_call: .
j_call: TRBJ1-5
v_call: TRBV6-2/TRBV6-3
cdr3_aa: CASSRTSRNQPQHF
cdr3_nt: TGTGCCAGCAGTCGAACCTCAAGGAATCAGCCCCAGCATTTT

clone_size: .
d_call: TRBD2
j_call: TRBJ2-3
v_call: TRBV5-4
cdr3_aa: CASSSGLRTDTQYF
cdr3_nt: TGTGCCAGCAGCTCGGGACTACGCACAGATACGCAGTATTTT

clone_size: .
d_call: .
j_call: TRBJ2-7
v_call: TRBV7-9
cdr3_aa: CASSRGEYEQYF
cdr3_nt: TGTGCCAGCAGCAGGGGGGAGTACGAGCAGTACTTC

clone_size: .
d_call: .
j_call: TRBJ1-4
v_call: TRBV10-2
cdr3_aa: CASSMNEKLFF
cdr3_nt: TGCGCCAGCAGTATGAATGAAAAACTGTTTTTT

clone_size: .
d_call: .
j_call: TRBJ2-5
v_call: TRBV3-1/TRBV3-2
cdr3_aa: CASSQRMLRTPQYF
cdr3_nt: TGTGCCAGCAGCCAAAGAATGCTGCGGACCCCCCAGTACTTC

clone_size: few
d_call: .
j_call: TRBJ2-7
v_call: TRBV4-3
cdr3_aa: CASSQTTGYEQYF
cdr3_nt: TGCGCCAGCAGCCAAACCACGGGCTACGAGCAGTACTTC

clone_size: .
d_call: .
j_call: TRBJ1-1
v_call: TRBV19
cdr3_aa: CASKLTGPGNTEAFF
cdr3_nt: TGTGCCAGTAAATTAACAGGTCCCGGGAACACTGAAGCTTTCTTT

clone_size: .
d_call: .
j_call: TRBJ1-1
v_call: TRBV6-5
cdr3_aa: CASSFAGARNTEAFF
cdr3_nt: TGTGCCAGCAGTTTCGCTGGGGCGCGGAACACTGAAGCTTTCTTT

clone_size: .
d_call: TRBD1
j_call: TRBJ1-5
v_call: TRBV6-5
cdr3_aa: CASYSRGQGVKPQHF
cdr3_nt: TGTGCCAGTTACTCCCGAGGACAGGGCGTCAAGCCCCAGCATTTT

clone_size: once
d_call: TRBD1
j_call: TRBJ1-4
v_call: TRBV5-1
cdr3_aa: CASSLPLGTGIEKLFF
cdr3_nt: TGCGCCAGCAGCTTGCCCCTCGGGACAGGGATTGAAAAACTGTTTTTT

clone_size: .
d_call: .
j_call: TRBJ2-4
v_call: TRBV12-3/TRBV12-4
cdr3_aa: CASSFIGRNIQYF
cdr3_nt: TGTGCCAGCAGTTTTATAGGGCGGAACATTCAGTACTTC

clone_size: few
d_call: .
j_call: TRBJ1-2
v_call: TRBV7-3
cdr3_aa: CASSLAQGGGYTF
cdr3_nt: TGTGCCAGCAGCTTAGCACAGGGTGGTGGCTACACCTTC

clone_size: .
d_call: TRBD2
j_call: TRBJ2-5
v_call: TRBV11-3
cdr3_aa: CASRRLAGGEETQYF
cdr3_nt: TGTGCCAGCAGGCGACTAGCGGGAGGGGAGGAGACCCAGTACTTC

clone_size: .
d_call: .
j_call: TRBJ1-1
v_call: TRBV5-6
cdr3_aa: CASSREGTNTEAFF
cdr3_nt: TGTGCCAGCAGCCGCGAGGGAACGAACACTGAAGCTTTCTTT

clone_size: .
d_call: .
j_call: TRBJ2-5
v_call: TRBV24-1
cdr3_aa: CATSDLLAGKQETQYF
cdr3_nt: TGTGCCACCAGTGATTTGCTGGCGGGGAAACAAGAGACCCAGTACTTC

clone_size: .
d_call: .
j_call: TRBJ1-1
v_call: TRBV6-1
cdr3_aa: CASSEGENTEAFF
cdr3_nt: TGTGCCAGCAGTGAGGGAGAGAACACTGAAGCTTTCTTT

clone_size: .
d_call: TRBD2
j_call: TRBJ2-3
v_call: TRBV9
cdr3_aa: CASSGGLAGGTDTQYF
cdr3_nt: TGTGCCAGCAGCGGAGGACTAGCGGGGGGGACAGATACGCAGTATTTT

clone_size: .
d_call: .
j_call: TRBJ1-3
v_call: TRBV7-8
cdr3_aa: CASSLGVQVSGNTIYF
cdr3_nt: TGTGCCAGCAGCTTAGGTGTACAGGTGTCGGGAAACACCATATATTTT

clone_size: once
d_call: .
j_call: TRBJ1-1
v_call: TRBV7-3
cdr3_aa: CASSLSGPEAFF
cdr3_nt: TGTGCCAGCAGCTTAAGCGGGCCTGAAGCTTTCTTT

clone_size: .
d_call: .
j_call: TRBJ1-2
v_call: TRBV7-2
cdr3_aa: CASSSGQLGGYTF
cdr3_nt: TGTGCCAGCAGCTCAGGACAGCTAGGTGGCTACACCTTC

clone_size: once
d_call: .
j_call: TRBJ1-2
v_call: TRBV24-1
cdr3_aa: CATSDGMWYGYTF
cdr3_nt: TGTGCCACCAGTGACGGGATGTGGTATGGCTACACCTTC

clone_size: few
d_call: .
j_call: TRBJ1-4
v_call: TRBV7-2
cdr3_aa: CASSKNAGEKLFF
cdr3_nt: TGTGCCAGCAGCAAGAATGCGGGAGAAAAACTGTTTTTT

clone_size: .
d_call: .
j_call: TRBJ1-2
v_call: TRBV5-4
cdr3_aa: CASTQGASNYGYTF
cdr3_nt: TGTGCCAGCACCCAGGGCGCCTCTAACTATGGCTACACCTTC

clone_size: .
d_call: .
j_call: TRBJ1-4
v_call: TRBV10-1
cdr3_aa: CASSDSGSGDEKLFF
cdr3_nt: TGCGCCAGCAGTGACTCAGGGTCTGGGGATGAAAAACTGTTTTTT

clone_size: .
d_call: .
j_call: TRBJ2-5
v_call: TRBV7-3
cdr3_aa: CASSLGGAGPETQYF
cdr3_nt: TGTGCCAGCAGCTTAGGGGGAGCGGGCCCAGAGACCCAGTACTTC

clone_size: few
d_call: .
j_call: TRBJ1-4
v_call: TRBV2
cdr3_aa: CASNLARREKLFF
cdr3_nt: TGTGCCAGCAATTTGGCCCGACGTGAAAAACTGTTTTTT